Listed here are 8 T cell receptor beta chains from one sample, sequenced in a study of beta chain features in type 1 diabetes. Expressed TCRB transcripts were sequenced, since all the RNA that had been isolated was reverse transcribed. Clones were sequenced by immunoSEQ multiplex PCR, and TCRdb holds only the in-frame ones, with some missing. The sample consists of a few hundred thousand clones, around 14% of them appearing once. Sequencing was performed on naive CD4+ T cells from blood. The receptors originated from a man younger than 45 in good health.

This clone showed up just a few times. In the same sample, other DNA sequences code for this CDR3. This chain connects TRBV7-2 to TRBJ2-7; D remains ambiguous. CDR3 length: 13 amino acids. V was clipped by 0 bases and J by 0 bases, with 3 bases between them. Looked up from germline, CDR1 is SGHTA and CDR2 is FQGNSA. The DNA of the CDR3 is TGTGCCAGCAGCTTAGCGAGCTCCTACGAGCAGTACGTC. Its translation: CASSLASSYEQYV.

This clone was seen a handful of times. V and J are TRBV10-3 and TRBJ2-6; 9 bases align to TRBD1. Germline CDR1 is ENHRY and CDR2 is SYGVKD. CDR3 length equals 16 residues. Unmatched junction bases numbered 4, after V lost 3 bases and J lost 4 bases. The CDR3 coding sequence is TGTGCCATCAGTGAAGGGACAGGGCCCGGGGCCAACGTCCTGACTTTC. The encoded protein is CAISEGTGPGANVLTF.

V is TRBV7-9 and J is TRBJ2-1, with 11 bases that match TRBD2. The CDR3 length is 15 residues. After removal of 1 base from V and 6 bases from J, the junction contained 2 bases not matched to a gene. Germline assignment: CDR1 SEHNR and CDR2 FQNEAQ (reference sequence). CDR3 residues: CASSLELAGVNEQFF. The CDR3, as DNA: TGTGCCAGCAGCTTAGAACTAGCGGGAGTCAATGAGCAGTTCTTC.

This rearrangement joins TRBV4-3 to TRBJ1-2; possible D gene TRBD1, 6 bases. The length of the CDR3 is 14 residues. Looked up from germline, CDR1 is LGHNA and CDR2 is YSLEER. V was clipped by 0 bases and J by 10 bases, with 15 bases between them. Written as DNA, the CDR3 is TGCGCCAGCAGCCAAGAACTAGGGACACAGTCCTACACCTTC. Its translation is CASSQELGTQSYTF.

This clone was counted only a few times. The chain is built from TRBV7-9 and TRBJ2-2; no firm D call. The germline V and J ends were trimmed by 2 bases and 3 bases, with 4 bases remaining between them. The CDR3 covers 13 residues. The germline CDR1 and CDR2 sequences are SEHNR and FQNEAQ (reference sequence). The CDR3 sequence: CASSLSDTGELFF. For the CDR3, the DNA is TGTGCCAGCAGCTTATCAGACACCGGGGAGCTGTTTTTT.

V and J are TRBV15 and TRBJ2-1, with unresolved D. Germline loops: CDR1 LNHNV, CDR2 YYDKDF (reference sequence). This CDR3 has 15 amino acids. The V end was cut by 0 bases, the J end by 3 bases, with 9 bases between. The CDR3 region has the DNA TGTGCCACCAGCAGAGATCATCTCCTCTACAATGAGCAGTTCTTC. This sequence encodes CATSRDHLLYNEQFF.

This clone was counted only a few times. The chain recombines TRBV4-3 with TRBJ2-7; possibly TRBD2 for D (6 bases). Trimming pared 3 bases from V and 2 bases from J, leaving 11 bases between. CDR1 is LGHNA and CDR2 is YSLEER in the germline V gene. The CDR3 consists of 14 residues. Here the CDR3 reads CASSHLGGPYEQYF. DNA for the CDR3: TGCGCCAGCAGCCATCTGGGGGGTCCCTACGAGCAGTACTTC.

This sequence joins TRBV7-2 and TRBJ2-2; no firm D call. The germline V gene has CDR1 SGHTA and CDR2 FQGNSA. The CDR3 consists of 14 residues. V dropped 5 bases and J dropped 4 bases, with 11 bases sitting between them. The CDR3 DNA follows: TGTGCCAGCAGCCAACTGGCTAGCACCGGGGAGCTGTTTTTT. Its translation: CASSQLASTGELFF.